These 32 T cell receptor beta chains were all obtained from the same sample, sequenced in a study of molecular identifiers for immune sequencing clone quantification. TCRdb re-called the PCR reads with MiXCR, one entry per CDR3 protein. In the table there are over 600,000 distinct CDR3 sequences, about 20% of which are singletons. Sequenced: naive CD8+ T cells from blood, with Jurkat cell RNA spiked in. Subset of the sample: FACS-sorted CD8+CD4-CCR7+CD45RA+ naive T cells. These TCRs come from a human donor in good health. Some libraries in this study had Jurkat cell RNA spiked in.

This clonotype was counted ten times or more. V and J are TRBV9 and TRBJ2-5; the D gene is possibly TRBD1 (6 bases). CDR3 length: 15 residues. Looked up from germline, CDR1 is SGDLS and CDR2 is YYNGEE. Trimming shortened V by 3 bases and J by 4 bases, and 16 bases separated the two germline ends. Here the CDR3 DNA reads TGTGCCAGCAGCGCGACCGGGACACTGCTAGAGACCCAGTACTTC. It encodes CASSATGTLLETQYF.

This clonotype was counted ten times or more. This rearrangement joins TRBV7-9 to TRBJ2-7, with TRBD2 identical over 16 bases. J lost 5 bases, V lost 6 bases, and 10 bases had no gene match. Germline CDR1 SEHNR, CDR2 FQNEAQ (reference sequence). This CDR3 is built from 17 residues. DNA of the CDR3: TGTGCCAGCAGGATGGGACTAGCGGGGGGGCGAGTCGACGAGCAGTACTTC. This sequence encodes CASRMGLAGGRVDEQYF. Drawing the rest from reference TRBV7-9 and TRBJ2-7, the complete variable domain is DTGVSQNPRHKITKRGQNVTFRCDPISEHNRLYWYRQTLGQGPEFLTYFQNEAQLEKSRLLSDRFSAERPKGSFSTLEIQRTEQGDSAMYLCASRMGLAGGRVDEQYFGPGTRLTVT.

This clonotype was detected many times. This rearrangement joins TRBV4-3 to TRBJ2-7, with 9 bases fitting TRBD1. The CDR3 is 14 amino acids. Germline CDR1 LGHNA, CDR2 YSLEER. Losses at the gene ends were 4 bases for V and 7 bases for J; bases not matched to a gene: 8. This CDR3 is CASSPYTGGGEQYF. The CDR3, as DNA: TGCGCCAGCAGCCCCTACACAGGGGGCGGGGAGCAGTACTTC.

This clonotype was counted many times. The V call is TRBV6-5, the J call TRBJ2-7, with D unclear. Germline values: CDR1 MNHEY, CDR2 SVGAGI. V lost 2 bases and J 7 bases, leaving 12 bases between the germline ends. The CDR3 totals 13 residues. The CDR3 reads CASSYEATREQYF. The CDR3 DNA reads TGTGCCAGCAGTTACGAGGCTACTCGGGAGCAGTACTTC.

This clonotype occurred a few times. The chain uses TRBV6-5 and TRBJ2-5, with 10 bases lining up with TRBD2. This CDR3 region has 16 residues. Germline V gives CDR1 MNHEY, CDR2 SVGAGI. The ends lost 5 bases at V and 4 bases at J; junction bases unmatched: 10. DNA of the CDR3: TGTGCCAGCAGTCCCCCGTTAGTAGCGGGAGGAGAGACCCAGTACTTC. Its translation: CASSPPLVAGGETQYF.

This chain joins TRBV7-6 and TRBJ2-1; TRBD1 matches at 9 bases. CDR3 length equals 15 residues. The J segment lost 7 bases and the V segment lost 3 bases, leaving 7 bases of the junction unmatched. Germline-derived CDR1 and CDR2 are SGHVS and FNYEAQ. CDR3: CASSLADRGWNEQFF. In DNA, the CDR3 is TGTGCCAGCAGCTTGGCGGACAGGGGATGGAATGAGCAGTTCTTC.

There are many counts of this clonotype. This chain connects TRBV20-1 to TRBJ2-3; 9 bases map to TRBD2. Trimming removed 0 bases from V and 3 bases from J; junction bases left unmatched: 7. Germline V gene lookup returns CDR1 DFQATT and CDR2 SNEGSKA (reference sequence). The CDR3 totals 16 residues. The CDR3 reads CSARDLLTSGTDTQYF. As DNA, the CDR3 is TGCAGTGCTAGAGATCTGCTAACTAGCGGGACAGATACGCAGTATTTT.

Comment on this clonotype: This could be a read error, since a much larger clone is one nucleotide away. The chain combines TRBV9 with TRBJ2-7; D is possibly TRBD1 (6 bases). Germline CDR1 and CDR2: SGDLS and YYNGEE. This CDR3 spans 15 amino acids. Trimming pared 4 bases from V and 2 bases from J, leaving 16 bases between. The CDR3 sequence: CASSISTGLTYEQYF. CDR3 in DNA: TGTGCCAGCAGCATATCGACAGGACTCACCTACGAGCAGTACTTC.

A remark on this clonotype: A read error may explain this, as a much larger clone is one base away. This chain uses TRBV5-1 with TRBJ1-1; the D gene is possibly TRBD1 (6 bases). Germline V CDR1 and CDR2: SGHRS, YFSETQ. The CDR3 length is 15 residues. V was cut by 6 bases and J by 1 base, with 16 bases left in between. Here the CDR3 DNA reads TGCGCCAGCAACCCATCGACAGGCCCGAACACTGAAGCTTTCTTT. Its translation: CASNPSTGPNTEAFF.

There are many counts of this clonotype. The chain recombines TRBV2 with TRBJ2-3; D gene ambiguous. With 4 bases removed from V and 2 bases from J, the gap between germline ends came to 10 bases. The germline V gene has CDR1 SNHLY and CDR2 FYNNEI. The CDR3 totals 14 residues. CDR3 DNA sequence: TGTGCCAGCAGTGCCCTGTTGGACACAGATACGCAGTATTTT. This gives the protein CASSALLDTDTQYF.

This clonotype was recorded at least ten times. CDR3 nucleotide sequence: TGTGCCAGCTCATCTACAGGGGGCGCGGGAGATACGCAGTATTTT. Translated, it gives CASSSTGGAGDTQYF. V gene TRBV18 combines with J gene TRBJ2-3, with TRBD1 matching 9 bases. Germline loops: CDR1 KGHSH, CDR2 LQKENI. The CDR3 length is 15 residues. The ends lost 5 bases at V and 5 bases at J; junction bases unmatched: 8.

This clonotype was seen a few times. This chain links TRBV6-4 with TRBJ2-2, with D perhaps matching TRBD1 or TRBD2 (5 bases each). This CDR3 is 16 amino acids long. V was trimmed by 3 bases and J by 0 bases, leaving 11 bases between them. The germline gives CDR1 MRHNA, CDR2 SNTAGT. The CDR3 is CASSEIGGPNTGELFF. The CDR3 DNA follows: TGTGCCAGCAGTGAAATTGGGGGACCGAACACCGGGGAGCTGTTTTTT.

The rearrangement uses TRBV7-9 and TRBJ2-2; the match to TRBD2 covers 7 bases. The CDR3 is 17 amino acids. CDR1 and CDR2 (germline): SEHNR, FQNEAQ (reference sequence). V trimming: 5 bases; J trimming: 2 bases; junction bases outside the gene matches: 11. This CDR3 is CASSPLAGVPNTGELFF. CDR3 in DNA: TGTGCCAGCAGCCCACTGGCGGGGGTTCCAAACACCGGGGAGCTGTTTTTT.

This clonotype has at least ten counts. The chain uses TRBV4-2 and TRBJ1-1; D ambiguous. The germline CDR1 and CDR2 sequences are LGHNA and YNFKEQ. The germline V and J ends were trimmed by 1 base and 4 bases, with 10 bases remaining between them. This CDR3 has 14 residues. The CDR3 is CASSQVSGATEAFF. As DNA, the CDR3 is TGTGCCAGCAGCCAAGTATCGGGAGCCACTGAAGCTTTCTTT.

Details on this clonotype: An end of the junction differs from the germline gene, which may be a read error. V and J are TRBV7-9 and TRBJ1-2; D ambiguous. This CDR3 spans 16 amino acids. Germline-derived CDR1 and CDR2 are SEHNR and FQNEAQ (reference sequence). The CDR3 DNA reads TGTGCCAGCAGCTTATCTCTGGAGGAACTAAACTATAGCTACACCTTC. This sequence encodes CASSLSLEELNYSYTF.

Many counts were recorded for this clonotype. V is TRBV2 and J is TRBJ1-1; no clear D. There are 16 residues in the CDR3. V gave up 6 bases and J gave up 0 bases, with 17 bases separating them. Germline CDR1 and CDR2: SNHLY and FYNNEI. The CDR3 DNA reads TGTGCCAGCAGCTATGATACCGAGAGGATGAACACTGAAGCTTTCTTT. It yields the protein CASSYDTERMNTEAFF.

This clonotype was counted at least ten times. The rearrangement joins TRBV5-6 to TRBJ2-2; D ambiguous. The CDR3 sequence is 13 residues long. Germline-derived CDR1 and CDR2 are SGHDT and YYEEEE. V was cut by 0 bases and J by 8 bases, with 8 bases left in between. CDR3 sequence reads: CASSLGRPGELFF. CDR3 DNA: TGTGCCAGCAGCTTGGGACGACCAGGGGAGCTGTTTTTT. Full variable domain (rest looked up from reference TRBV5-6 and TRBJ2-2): DAGVTQSPTHLIKTRGQQVTLRCSPKSGHDTVSWYQQALGQGPQFIFQYYEEEERQRGNFPDRFSGHQFPNYSSELNVNALLLGDSALYLCASSLGRPGELFFGEGSRLTVL.

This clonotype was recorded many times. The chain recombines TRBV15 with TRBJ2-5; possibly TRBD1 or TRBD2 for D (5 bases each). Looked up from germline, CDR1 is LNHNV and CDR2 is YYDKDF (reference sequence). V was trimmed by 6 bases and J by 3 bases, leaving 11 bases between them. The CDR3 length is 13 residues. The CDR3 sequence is CATSSGREETQYF. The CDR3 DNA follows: TGTGCCACCAGTTCGGGGCGGGAAGAGACCCAGTACTTC.

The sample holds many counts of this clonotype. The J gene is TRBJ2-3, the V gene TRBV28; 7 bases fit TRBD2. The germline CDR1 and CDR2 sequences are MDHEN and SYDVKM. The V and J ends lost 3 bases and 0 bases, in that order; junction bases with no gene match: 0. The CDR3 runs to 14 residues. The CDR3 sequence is CASSFSGSTDTQYF. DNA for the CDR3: TGTGCCAGCAGTTTTAGCGGGAGCACAGATACGCAGTATTTT.

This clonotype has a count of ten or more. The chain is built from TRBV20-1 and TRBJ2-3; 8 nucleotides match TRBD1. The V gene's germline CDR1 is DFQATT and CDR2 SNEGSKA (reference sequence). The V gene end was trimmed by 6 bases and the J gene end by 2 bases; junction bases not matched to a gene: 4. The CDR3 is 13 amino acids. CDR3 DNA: TGCAGTGCCGGGACAGGCTTCACAGATACGCAGTATTTT. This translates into CSAGTGFTDTQYF.

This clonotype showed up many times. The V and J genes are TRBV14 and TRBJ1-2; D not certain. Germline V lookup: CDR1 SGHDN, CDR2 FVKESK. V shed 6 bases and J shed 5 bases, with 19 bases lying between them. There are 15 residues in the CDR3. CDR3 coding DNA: TGTGCCAGCAGTGATACCAATGTAGGCAGATATGGCTACACCTTC. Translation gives CASSDTNVGRYGYTF. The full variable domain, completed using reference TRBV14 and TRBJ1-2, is EAGVTQFPSHSVIEKGQTVTLRCDPISGHDNLYWYRRVMGKEIKFLLHFVKESKQDESGMPNNRFLAERTGGTYSTLKVQPAELEDSGVYFCASSDTNVGRYGYTFGSGTRLTVV.

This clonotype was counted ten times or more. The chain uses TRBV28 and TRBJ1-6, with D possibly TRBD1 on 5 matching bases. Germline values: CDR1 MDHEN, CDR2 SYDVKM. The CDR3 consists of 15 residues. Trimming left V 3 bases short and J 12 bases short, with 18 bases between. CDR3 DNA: TGTGCCAGCAGTTTCCGTGGGGACTCCCCTTTACCCCTCCACTTT. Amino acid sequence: CASSFRGDSPLPLHF.

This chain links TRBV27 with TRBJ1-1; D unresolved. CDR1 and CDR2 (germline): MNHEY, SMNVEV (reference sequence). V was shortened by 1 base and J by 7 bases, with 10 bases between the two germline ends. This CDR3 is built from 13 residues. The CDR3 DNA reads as TGTGCCAGCAGTTTATTGATGGGGATTGAAGCTTTCTTT. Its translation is CASSLLMGIEAFF.

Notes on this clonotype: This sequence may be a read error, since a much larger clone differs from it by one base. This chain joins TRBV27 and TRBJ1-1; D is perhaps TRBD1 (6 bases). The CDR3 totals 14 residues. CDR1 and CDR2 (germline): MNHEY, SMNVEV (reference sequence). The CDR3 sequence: CVSSAGARSTEAFF. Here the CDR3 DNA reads TGTGTCAGCAGTGCAGGGGCGAGAAGCACTGAAGCTTTCTTT.

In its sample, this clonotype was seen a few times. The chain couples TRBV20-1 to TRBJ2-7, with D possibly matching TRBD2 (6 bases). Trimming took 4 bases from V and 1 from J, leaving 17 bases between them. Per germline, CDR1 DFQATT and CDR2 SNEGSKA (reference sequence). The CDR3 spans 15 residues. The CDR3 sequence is CSATLTEEGSYEQYF. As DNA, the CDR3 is TGCAGTGCTACCCTTACCGAGGAGGGATCCTACGAGCAGTACTTC.

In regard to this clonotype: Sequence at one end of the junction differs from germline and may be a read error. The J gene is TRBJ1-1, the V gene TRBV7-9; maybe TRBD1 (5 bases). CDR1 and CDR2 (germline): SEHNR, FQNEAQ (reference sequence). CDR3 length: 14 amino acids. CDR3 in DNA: TGTGCCGGCAGCTTAGGGCAGGGTTACACTGAAGCTTTCTTT. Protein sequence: CAGSLGQGYTEAFF.

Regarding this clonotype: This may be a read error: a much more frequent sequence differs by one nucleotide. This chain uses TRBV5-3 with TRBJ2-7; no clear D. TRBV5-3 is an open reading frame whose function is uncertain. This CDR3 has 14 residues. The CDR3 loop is CASSFSKGSYEQYF. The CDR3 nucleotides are TGTGCCAGCAGCTTTAGCAAGGGTAGCTACGAGCAGTACTTC.

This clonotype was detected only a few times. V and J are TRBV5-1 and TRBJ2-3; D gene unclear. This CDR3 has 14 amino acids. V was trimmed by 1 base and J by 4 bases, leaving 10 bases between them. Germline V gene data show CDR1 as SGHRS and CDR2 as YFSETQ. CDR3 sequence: CASSLYSTPDTQYF. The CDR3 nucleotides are TGCGCCAGCAGCTTGTATTCTACCCCAGATACGCAGTATTTT.

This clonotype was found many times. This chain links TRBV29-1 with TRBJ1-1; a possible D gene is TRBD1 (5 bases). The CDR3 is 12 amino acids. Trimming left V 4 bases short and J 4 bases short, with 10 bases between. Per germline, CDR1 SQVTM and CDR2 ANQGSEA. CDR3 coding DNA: TGCAGCGTTGGGGGCGAGGGCACTGAAGCTTTCTTT. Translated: CSVGGEGTEAFF.

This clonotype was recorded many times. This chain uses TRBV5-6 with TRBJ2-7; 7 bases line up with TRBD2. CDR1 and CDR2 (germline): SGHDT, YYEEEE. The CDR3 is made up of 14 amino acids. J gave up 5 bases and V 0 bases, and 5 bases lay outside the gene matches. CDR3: CASSLGGGPHEQYF. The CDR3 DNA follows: TGTGCCAGCAGCTTGGGGGGGGGACCCCACGAGCAGTACTTC.

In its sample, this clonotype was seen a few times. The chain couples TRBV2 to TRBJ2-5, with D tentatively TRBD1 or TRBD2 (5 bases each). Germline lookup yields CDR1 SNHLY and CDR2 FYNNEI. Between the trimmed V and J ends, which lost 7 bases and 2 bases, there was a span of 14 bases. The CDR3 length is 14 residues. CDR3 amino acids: CASTLWDLQETQYF. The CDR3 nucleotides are TGTGCCAGCACCCTTTGGGACCTTCAAGAGACCCAGTACTTC.

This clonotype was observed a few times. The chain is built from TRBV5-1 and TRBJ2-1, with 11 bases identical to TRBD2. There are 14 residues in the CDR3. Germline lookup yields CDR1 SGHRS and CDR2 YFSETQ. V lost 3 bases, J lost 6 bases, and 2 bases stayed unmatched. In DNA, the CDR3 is TGCGCCAGCAGCTATAGCGGGAGGGCCAATGAGCAGTTCTTC. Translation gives CASSYSGRANEQFF.